This TCR beta chain was obtained from a study of blood T cell repertoires in COVID-19. Here immunoSEQ multiplex PCR was the method, and the copy in TCRdb shows in-frame clones only, minus some. The sample lists about 230,000 clones, approximately 81% occurring once. A single count supports this clone. V lost 4 bases and J lost 9; bases outside the gene matches: 6. This CDR3 has 14 amino acids. CDR1 is SGHTA and CDR2 is FQGNSA in the germline V gene. The clonotype originates from a man aged 35 to 55 with acute or convalescent COVID-19. The rearrangement links TRBV7-2 to TRBJ1-6; 7 bases match TRBD1. Material for sequencing was peripheral blood. The CDR3 region is CASSSGQTLSPLHF. The CDR3 DNA sequence: TGTGCCAGCAGCTCGGGACAGACTCTTTCACCCCTCCACTTT.